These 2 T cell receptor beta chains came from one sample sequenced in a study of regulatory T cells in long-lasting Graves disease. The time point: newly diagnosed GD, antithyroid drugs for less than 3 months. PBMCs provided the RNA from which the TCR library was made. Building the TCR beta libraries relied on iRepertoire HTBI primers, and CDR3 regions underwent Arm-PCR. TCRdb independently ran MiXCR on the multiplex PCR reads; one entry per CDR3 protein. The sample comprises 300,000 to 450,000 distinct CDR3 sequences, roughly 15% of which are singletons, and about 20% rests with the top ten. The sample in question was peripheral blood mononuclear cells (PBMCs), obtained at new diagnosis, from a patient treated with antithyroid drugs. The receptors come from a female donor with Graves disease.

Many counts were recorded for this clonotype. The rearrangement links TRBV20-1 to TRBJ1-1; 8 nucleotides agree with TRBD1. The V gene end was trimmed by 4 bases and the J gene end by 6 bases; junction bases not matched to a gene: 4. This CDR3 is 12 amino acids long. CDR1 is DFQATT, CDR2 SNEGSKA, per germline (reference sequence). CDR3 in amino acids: CSATQGAAEAFF. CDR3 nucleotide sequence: TGCAGTGCTACCCAGGGGGCAGCTGAAGCTTTCTTT.

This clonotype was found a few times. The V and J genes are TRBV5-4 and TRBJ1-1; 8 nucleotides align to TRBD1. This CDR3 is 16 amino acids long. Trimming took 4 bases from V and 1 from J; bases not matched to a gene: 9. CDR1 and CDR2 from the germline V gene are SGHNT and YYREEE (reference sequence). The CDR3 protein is CASSRQPGTGNTEAFF. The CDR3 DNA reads TGTGCCAGCAGCCGGCAGCCCGGGACAGGGAACACTGAAGCTTTCTTT.